The 3 T cell receptor beta chains listed next were all sequenced from one sample in a study of tumor-infiltrating lymphocytes in primary liver carcinoma. Synthesis of TCR beta cDNA was carried out from about 540 ng total RNA with a constant-region primer. TCR beta libraries came from three nested multiplex PCR rounds using slightly modified ARM-PCR. Researchers ran the first two PCR rounds for approximately 9 cycles each with TRBV1-TRBV30 forward primers and a C-beta reverse primer. Using its own MiXCR run on the multiplex PCR reads, TCRdb lists one record per CDR3 protein. The sample has 70,000 to 95,000 distinct CDR3 sequences; more than 60% are singletons. Unsorted bulk tissue of about 20-31 mg yielded co-extracted RNA and DNA. Material for sequencing was liver tumor tissue from sampling region 4. Subset: tumor region T4, right-lateral pole. Receptors were obtained from a man aged 40-49 years with primary liver carcinoma and hepatitis B virus infection.

About this clonotype: A much more abundant neighbour one base away suggests this may be a read error. The chain combines TRBV30 with TRBJ2-7; 7 positions agree with TRBD1. This CDR3 comprises 14 residues. Per the germline V gene, CDR1 is GTSNPN and CDR2 is SVGIG (reference sequence). CDR3 residues: CALSMAGGVYEQYF. The CDR3 nucleotides are TGTGCCTTGAGTATGGCAGGGGGTGTCTACGAGCAGTACTTC.

This sequence joins TRBV28 and TRBJ1-5; 7 bases agree with TRBD1. CDR1 is MDHEN, CDR2 SYDVKM, per germline. V gave up 10 bases and J gave up 3 bases; unmatched junction bases: 15. The CDR3 has 16 amino acids. The CDR3 reads CAISFAGRGNNQPQHF. In nucleotides, the CDR3 is TGTGCCATCTCCTTTGCAGGCAGGGGGAACAATCAGCCCCAGCATTTT. Variable domain in full (rest from reference TRBV28 and TRBJ1-5): DVKVTQSSRYLVKRTGEKVFLECVQDMDHENMFWYRQDPGLGLRLIYFSYDVKMKEKGDIPEGYSVSREKKERFSLILESASTNQTSMYLCAISFAGRGNNQPQHFGDGTRLSIL.

As concerns this clonotype: As the CDR3 is not closed by the conserved phenylalanine or tryptophan, this likely results from a read error. The V call is TRBV18, the J call TRBJ1-1; perhaps TRBD1 as D (5 bases). The CDR3 consists of 16 residues. Germline V gives CDR1 KGHSH, CDR2 LQKENI. V was cut by 4 bases and J by 0 bases, with 15 bases left in between. The CDR3: CASSLNRGEVNTEAFL. Written as DNA, the CDR3 is TGTGCCAGCTCACTTAATCGGGGCGAGGTGAACACTGAAGCTTTCCTT.